The present TCR beta chain was sequenced within a study of tumor-infiltrating lymphocytes in primary liver carcinoma (dated by TCRdb to about 2017). The study in broad terms: The five patients, three men and two women aged 30 to 69 years, had hepatocellular carcinoma (four) or combined HCC and intrahepatic cholangiocarcinoma (one). Technical replicate repertoires showed high reproducibility, with mean shared-clone rates roughly 0.88 and correlation coefficients above 0.95. The tumors of the five patients were staged as T1-T3 N0M0, with maximum diameters ranging from about 4.2 to 11 cm. For each liver tumor, the study sampled five regions along with adjacent normal tissue and blood, and applied TCRbeta repertoire sequencing, expression microarrays and whole-exome sequencing. A total of roughly 35 specimens from 5 patients went through TCRbeta repertoire sequencing, namely 25 tumor regions, 5 adjacent noncancerous liver tissues and 5 peripheral blood samples. Samples yielded roughly 3.5 to 8 million productive TCRbeta reads; read depth did not differ significantly between tissue types. Study-wide findings and limitations: The study included only four to six patients, and the authors note findings should be validated in a larger study. Pairs of tumor regions showed greater repertoire overlap (mean approximately 35%) than tumor-adjacent pairs (around 17%) or tumor-blood pairs (about 15%), which is consistent with antigen-driven expansion. The top 250 clones accounted for a significantly greater share of the repertoire in tumors than in blood (p = 0.039). Because sequencing covered only the TCR beta chain and unpaired alpha chains were not captured, true repertoire diversity is likely underestimated. Bulk unsorted samples precluded comparing CD4+ and CD8+ T cell repertoires.

TCRbeta-specific cDNA was reverse-transcribed from about 520 ng total RNA using a constant-region primer and ProtoScript II reverse transcriptase. Construction of the TCRbeta libraries relied on three nested rounds of multiplex PCR, following a slightly modified ARM-PCR procedure. Sample barcodes and Illumina adapters were added in a final 25-cycle PCR using Deep VentR polymerase. Before sequencing, amplicons between 200 and 500 bp were purified from gel using a QIAquick gel extraction kit. TCRbeta amplicons were sequenced on an Illumina HiSeq 2500 with 250-bp paired-end reads. As for how the authors treated the data: Trimmomatic v0.33 was used to quality-trim the reads, and FLASH v1.2.11 was used to merge paired reads so that full CDR3 sequences could be recovered. V, D and J germline segments were assigned to the rearranged TCRbeta sequences by MiGEC v1.2.1b. VDJtools v1.0.0 computed clonotype statistics and Shannon-Wiener diversity indices. To reduce sampling bias, subsequent analyses other than the diversity analysis used only the 250 most abundant clonotypes in each sample. The raw public reads went through TCRdb reprocessing: fastp at Q25, MiXCR clone calling, in-frame beta chains kept. Each record represents a unique CDR3 protein, reported with the most common genes and DNA among its rows. These V and J calls derive from TCRdb rather than the authors' analysis. The sample includes roughly 120,000 distinct CDR3 sequences, with around 65% observed a single time. Of the sample, over 8% is held by the ten largest clones.

Without any cell sorting, total RNA and DNA were co-extracted from approximately 20-30 mg of bulk tissue using the AllPrep DNA/RNA mini kit. Surgical resection was performed in China between 2015 and March 2016 on several patients with histopathologically diagnosed primary liver carcinoma. Chronic HBV infection was present in the patients, and the patients were treatment-naive at sampling. Fresh tumor and adjacent tissue pieces were bisected; one half was stored in RNAlater at -80°C, the other sent for histology. At least ten counts were recorded for this clonotype. Its antigen specificity is not known. Base qualities are not recorded, but no much larger clone differs from it by a single base. The TCR sequence derives from a woman aged 55-69 years with primary liver carcinoma and hepatitis B virus infection. Sequenced sample: tumor-adjacent normal liver tissue.

The encoded CDR3 is CASSHTGSDTEAFF. The DNA is TGTGCCAGCAGCCATACAGGGTCGGACACTGAAGCTTTCTTT. The chain couples TRBV4-2 to TRBJ1-1; the D gene is perhaps TRBD1, from 6 matching bases. The CDR3 starts with the cysteine, ends with the phenylalanine, and has 14 residues. The sequence is cut down to CDR3 DNA, 42 bases in frame from base 1. The germline V gene supplies CDR1 LGHNA and CDR2 YNFKEQ. V and J lose 3 bases and 3 bases, and a span of 11 bases separates them.